These 24 T cell receptor beta chains were sequenced from one sample in a study of shared T cell receptors in the human thymus. The repertoire was sequenced with immunoSEQ multiplex PCR; TCRdb's copy has only in-frame clones and lacks some. The sample holds around 340,000 clones; 85% to 95% are singletons and the top ten take about 0.02%. What was sequenced was thymocytes. The receptors derive from a human donor.

The rearrangement links TRBV27 to TRBJ1-5; D remains ambiguous. Germline V gives CDR1 MNHEY, CDR2 SMNVEV (reference sequence). The CDR3 spans 17 residues. Deletions cut 4 bases from V and 2 bases from J, with 18 bases between. DNA of the CDR3: TGTGCCAGCAGTTCCACCCTACGATTGCGGGGCAATCAGCCCCAGCATTTT. This translates into CASSSTLRLRGNQPQHF.

The chain employs TRBV19 and TRBJ1-5, with 7 positions matching TRBD1. There are 17 residues in the CDR3. Germline assignment: CDR1 LNHDA and CDR2 SQIVND (reference sequence). The V segment lost 3 bases and the J segment 0 bases; nucleotides outside the gene matches: 8. CDR3 amino acids: CASSIRQGLYSNQPQHF. Written as DNA, the CDR3 is TGTGCCAGTAGTATTAGACAGGGCCTCTATAGCAATCAGCCCCAGCATTTT.

As DNA, the CDR3 is TGTGCCAGCAGTATTCTAGCGGTCTCCTACGAGCAGTACTTC. It codes for CASSILAVSYEQYF. This chain uses TRBV28 with TRBJ2-7, with 7 nucleotides matching TRBD2. With 5 bases clipped from V and 0 bases from J, the junction kept 4 bases outside the gene matches. The CDR3 totals 14 residues. CDR1 and CDR2 (germline): MDHEN, SYDVKM.

V gene TRBV5-4 combines with J gene TRBJ1-3, with D possibly matching TRBD1 (5 bases). From germline, CDR1 is SGHNT and CDR2 YYREEE (reference sequence). V was trimmed by 4 bases and J by 4 bases, leaving 12 bases between them. The CDR3 runs 14 residues. The CDR3 DNA follows: TGTGCCAGCAGCCGACAGACGAACGGAAACACCATATATTTT. Translated, it gives CASSRQTNGNTIYF.

The V gene is TRBV20-1, the J gene TRBJ2-3; D remains unclear. Germline V lookup: CDR1 DFQATT, CDR2 SNEGSKA (reference sequence). The CDR3 runs 10 residues. The V end was cut by 7 bases, the J end by 1 base, with 3 bases between. The CDR3 DNA reads as TGCAGTGAACGCACAGATACGCAGTATTTT. Its translation is CSERTDTQYF.

The V and J genes are TRBV27 and TRBJ1-5; D not certain. V lost 1 base and J 0 bases, leaving 10 bases between the germline ends. Germline loops: CDR1 MNHEY, CDR2 SMNVEV (reference sequence). This CDR3 is built from 16 residues. The CDR3 region is CASSLYSSHSNQPQHF. CDR3 DNA: TGTGCCAGCAGTTTATACTCCAGTCATAGCAATCAGCCCCAGCATTTT.

This chain joins TRBV7-9 and TRBJ2-1; D uncertain. The CDR3 is made up of 15 amino acids. V was shortened by 7 bases and J by 0 bases, with 13 bases between the two germline ends. Germline V gene lookup returns CDR1 SEHNR and CDR2 FQNEAQ (reference sequence). DNA of the CDR3: TGTGCCAGCACCCGCCCCACGAGCTCCTACAATGAGCAGTTCTTC. Residues: CASTRPTSSYNEQFF.

CDR3 DNA: TGCGCCAGCAGCCAAGAGGCAGGGGCGCTGAGAGAGCAGTACTTC. It yields the protein CASSQEAGALREQYF. The chain employs TRBV4-3 and TRBJ2-7; a possible D gene is TRBD1 (6 bases). Trimming left V 0 bases short and J 7 bases short, with 16 bases between. CDR3 length: 15 residues. CDR1 and CDR2 (germline): LGHNA, YSLEER.

The chain is built from TRBV7-8 and TRBJ2-7; 10 bases are shared with TRBD2. Per the germline V gene, CDR1 is SGHVS and CDR2 is FQNEAQ. The CDR3 extends over 16 amino acids. Trimming removed 1 base from V and 0 bases from J; junction bases left unmatched: 3. In nucleotides, the CDR3 is TGTGCCAGCAGCTTAGTGACTAGCGGGCACTCCTACGAGCAGTACTTC. Encoded protein: CASSLVTSGHSYEQYF.

This clone appeared a few times. This chain uses TRBV4-1 with TRBJ2-3, with 8 bases matching TRBD1. Trimming removed 0 bases from V and 1 base from J; junction bases left unmatched: 9. The CDR3 has 18 residues. Germline loops: CDR1 MGHRA, CDR2 YSYEKL. The CDR3 DNA follows: TGCGCCAGCAGCCAAGACCCAACCGCGACAGGGGGCACAGATACGCAGTATTTT. Protein: CASSQDPTATGGTDTQYF.

The chain combines TRBV27 with TRBJ2-1; possibly TRBD1 for D (5 bases). The CDR3 consists of 14 residues. V lost 2 bases to trimming and J lost 5 bases, with 10 bases between them. Germline loops: CDR1 MNHEY, CDR2 SMNVEV (reference sequence). The CDR3 sequence is CASSLRGQHNEQFF. The CDR3 DNA reads as TGTGCCAGCAGTTTACGAGGACAACACAATGAGCAGTTCTTC.

The chain combines TRBV28 with TRBJ2-1; D is uncertain. Germline CDR1 is MDHEN and CDR2 is SYDVKM. The V end lost 6 bases, the J end lost 7 bases, and 16 bases lay between the germline ends. CDR3 length: 14 residues. DNA for the CDR3: TGTGCCAGCAGCCGGGTCACCCTACAGAATGAGCAGTTCTTC. This sequence encodes CASSRVTLQNEQFF.

The chain combines TRBV4-3 with TRBJ1-3; no clear D gene. Germline assignment: CDR1 LGHNA and CDR2 YSLEER. V was clipped by 2 bases and J by 1 base, with 9 bases between them. The CDR3 spans 15 residues. The CDR3 is CASSQKHGSGNTIYF. The CDR3 region has the DNA TGCGCCAGCAGCCAAAAGCACGGGTCTGGAAACACCATATATTTT.

The chain uses TRBV5-4 and TRBJ2-7; D possibly corresponds to TRBD2 (6 bases). The germline gives CDR1 SGHNT, CDR2 YYREEE (reference sequence). This CDR3 is built from 15 residues. V was cut by 4 bases and J by 6 bases, with 20 bases left in between. The CDR3 is CASSPAGKIPPEQYF. In DNA, the CDR3 is TGTGCCAGCAGCCCGGCGGGGAAGATACCTCCCGAGCAGTACTTC.

V gene TRBV6-1 combines with J gene TRBJ2-1, with D maybe TRBD1 (6 bases). V lost 10 bases and J lost 0, with 16 bases in between. Germline CDR1 and CDR2: MNHNS and SASEGT. This CDR3 has 15 amino acids. The CDR3 sequence is CATIRQASSYNEQFF. The DNA for the CDR3 is TGTGCCACCATTAGACAGGCCAGCTCCTACAATGAGCAGTTCTTC.

The chain employs TRBV5-6 and TRBJ2-2; 7 bases are shared with TRBD2. Per the germline V gene, CDR1 is SGHDT and CDR2 is YYEEEE. CDR3 length: 19 residues. Trimming took 1 base from V and 1 from J; bases not matched to a gene: 13. CDR3 protein: CASSLIDGRGTVNTGELFF. CDR3 coding DNA: TGTGCCAGCAGCTTGATCGATGGGCGGGGGACGGTGAACACCGGGGAGCTGTTTTTT.

The CDR3 here is CASTLGLEGAGEKLFF. The CDR3 nucleotides read TGTGCCAGCACCCTAGGCTTAGAGGGGGCGGGTGAAAAACTGTTTTTT. The chain is built from TRBV11-2 and TRBJ1-4, with 7 positions matching TRBD1. The CDR3 totals 16 residues. V trimming: 7 bases; J trimming: 7 bases; junction bases outside the gene matches: 15. Germline assignment: CDR1 SGHAT and CDR2 FQNNGV.

The V and J genes are TRBV6-5 and TRBJ2-1, with TRBD2 matching over 8 bases. Per germline, CDR1 MNHEY and CDR2 SVGAGI. The CDR3 covers 14 residues. The J segment lost 7 bases and the V segment lost 6 bases, leaving 8 bases of the junction unmatched. CDR3 sequence: CASSPRGGKNEQFF. The DNA for the CDR3 is TGTGCCAGCAGCCCCCGGGGGGGTAAAAATGAGCAGTTCTTC.

The chain carries TRBV30 and TRBJ1-5; D remains ambiguous. CDR1 and CDR2 from the germline V gene are GTSNPN and SVGIG (reference sequence). The CDR3 extends over 15 amino acids. Trimming took 4 bases from V and 3 from J, leaving 16 bases between them. CDR3 in DNA: TGTGCCTGGACTCGTGGGCCGCCCCTCAATCAGCCCCAGCATTTT. Residues: CAWTRGPPLNQPQHF.

V gene TRBV7-6 combines with J gene TRBJ2-7; D ambiguous. Germline CDR1 is SGHVS and CDR2 is FNYEAQ. The CDR3 contains 16 residues. Trimming took 2 bases from V and 0 from J, leaving 14 bases between them. CDR3 in amino acids: CASSLRMGITSYEQYF. CDR3 nucleotide sequence: TGTGCCAGCAGCTTAAGGATGGGGATCACCTCCTACGAGCAGTACTTC.

Only a few counts were recorded for this clone. The rearrangement links TRBV11-2 to TRBJ1-5; no clear D. The CDR3 totals 13 residues. CDR1 and CDR2 (germline): SGHAT, FQNNGV. With 5 bases removed from V and 2 bases from J, the gap between germline ends came to 7 bases. This CDR3 reads CASSRRGNQPQHF. CDR3 coding DNA: TGTGCCAGCAGCCGCCGAGGCAATCAGCCCCAGCATTTT.

The chain carries TRBV10-3 and TRBJ1-2; TRBD1 matches 8 bases. V shed 3 bases and J 2 bases; nucleotides not matched to a gene: 11. The CDR3 consists of 17 residues. Germline V gives CDR1 ENHRY, CDR2 SYGVKD. CDR3 coding DNA: TGTGCCATCAGTGAACGGCTCAGGGGGCGGGGGAACTATGGCTACACCTTC. Protein product: CAISERLRGRGNYGYTF.

This rearrangement joins TRBV27 to TRBJ2-7; tentatively, D is TRBD1 (5 bases). Trimming pared 3 bases from V and 2 bases from J, leaving 11 bases between. The CDR3 is 14 amino acids. Germline V CDR1 and CDR2: MNHEY, SMNVEV (reference sequence). This chain's CDR3 is CASSFQKGPYEQYF. The CDR3 DNA reads as TGTGCCAGCAGTTTTCAGAAGGGGCCCTACGAGCAGTACTTC.

The V call is TRBV5-8, the J call TRBJ2-7; no clear D. The CDR3 is made up of 14 amino acids. Germline V gene data show CDR1 as SGHTS and CDR2 as YDEGEE. V was clipped by 2 bases and J by 6 bases, with 15 bases between them. The DNA of the CDR3 is TGTGCCAGCAGCTTTTCTACCGCCGCCTCCGAGCAGTACTTC. Translation: CASSFSTAASEQYF.